These 32 T cell receptor beta chains were sequenced from one sample in a study of beta chain features in type 1 diabetes. The sequenced template was cDNA made from the entire isolated RNA. TCRdb's table, derived via immunoSEQ multiplex PCR, lists solely in-frame clones and lacks some. The repertoire holds 250,000 or so clones, about 14% seen once, with almost 0.02% in the top ten. Study results and caveats: Shorter TCRB CDR3s, moderately but significantly so, marked every one of the four CD4+ subsets in Type 1 diabetes patients.

These receptors are not linked to any known antigen. Sequenced material: naive CD4+ T cells from blood. The source of these receptors is a man aged 25-45 years with type 1 diabetes.

The rearrangement links TRBV9 to TRBJ1-1; TRBD1 might be the D (5 bases). V was shortened by 2 bases and J by 3 bases, with 8 bases between the two germline ends. CDR1 is SGDLS, CDR2 YYNGEE, per germline. There are 13 residues in the CDR3. The CDR3 here is CASSVGRDTEAFF. CDR3 sequence (DNA): TGTGCCAGCAGCGTCGGCAGGGACACTGAAGCTTTCTTT.

This clone was observed a few times. Other DNA sequences in this sample translate to the same CDR3. The chain combines TRBV7-9 with TRBJ2-1; 8 bases are a match to TRBD2. Germline V gives CDR1 SEHNR, CDR2 FQNEAQ (reference sequence). The V gene end was trimmed by 5 bases and the J gene end by 2 bases; junction bases not matched to a gene: 2. The CDR3 contains 14 residues. DNA of the CDR3: TGTGCCAGCAGCCGGGGGGGTACCTACAATGAGCAGTTCTTC. Translated: CASSRGGTYNEQFF.

V gene TRBV29-1 combines with J gene TRBJ2-1; the match to TRBD2 covers 8 bases. The V gene's germline CDR1 is SQVTM and CDR2 ANQGSEA. V shed 7 bases and J 6 bases; nucleotides not matched to a gene: 14. This CDR3 spans 15 amino acids. The CDR3 DNA is TGCAGCGGGTGGGTAGGGCTAGCGGGTATCAATGAGCAGTTCTTC. It specifies CSGWVGLAGINEQFF.

The rearrangement uses TRBV19 and TRBJ1-2, with D possibly being TRBD1 (6 bases). The CDR3 runs 15 residues. CDR1 is LNHDA and CDR2 is SQIVND in the germline V gene (reference sequence). The V gene lost 5 bases and the J gene lost 3 bases, with 16 bases spanning the gap. This CDR3 reads CASSLGQGIDYGYTF. The CDR3 DNA reads as TGTGCCAGTAGTCTCGGCCAGGGGATCGACTATGGCTACACCTTC.

This clone was counted between two and nine times. The chain employs TRBV7-9 and TRBJ2-1, with 10 bases lining up with TRBD1. CDR3 length: 14 amino acids. Germline CDR1 reads SEHNR; CDR2 reads FQNEAQ (reference sequence). The trim removed 5 bases at V and 7 bases at J, leaving 5 bases unmatched. The CDR3: CASSRTGGTNEQFF. For the CDR3, the DNA is TGTGCCAGCAGCCGGACAGGGGGTACGAATGAGCAGTTCTTC.

The genes are TRBV27 and TRBJ2-1; perhaps TRBD2 as D (8 bases). The CDR3 runs 14 residues. Per germline, CDR1 MNHEY and CDR2 SMNVEV (reference sequence). The V and J ends lost 2 bases and 8 bases respectively, with 13 bases between them. In DNA form, the CDR3 reads TGTGCCAGCAGTTTACGGGAGGGACAGTATGAGCAGTTCTTC. Encoded protein: CASSLREGQYEQFF.

The chain employs TRBV5-5 and TRBJ2-5; D call uncertain. Germline assignment: CDR1 SGHKS and CDR2 YYEKEE (reference sequence). The length of the CDR3 is 12 residues. Between the trimmed V and J ends, which lost 3 bases and 3 bases, there was a span of 6 bases. DNA of the CDR3: TGTGCCAGCAGCTCTACTGAAGAGACCCAGTACTTC. The encoded protein is CASSSTEETQYF.

The J gene is TRBJ2-2, the V gene TRBV2; 9 nucleotides match TRBD1. There are 14 residues in the CDR3. The junction had 2 bases not matched to a gene; V was cut back by 5 bases and J by 4 bases. In germline, CDR1 is SNHLY, CDR2 FYNNEI. CDR3 protein: CASSRDRATGELFF. CDR3 DNA sequence: TGTGCCAGCAGTAGGGACAGGGCCACCGGGGAGCTGTTTTTT.

The chain joins TRBV6-5 to TRBJ2-7; a possible D gene is TRBD1 (7 bases). This CDR3 spans 14 amino acids. From germline, CDR1 is MNHEY and CDR2 SVGAGI. V lost 6 bases to trimming and J lost 6 bases, with 18 bases between them. CDR3 DNA: TGTGCCAGCAGAAGGGGGCGGTTGGGGGGCGAGCAGTACTTC. It is translated as CASRRGRLGGEQYF.

This clone was detected only a few times. V gene TRBV12-5 combines with J gene TRBJ2-1, with 9 bases fitting TRBD1. The length of the CDR3 is 16 residues. Trimming removed 0 bases from V and 6 bases from J; junction bases left unmatched: 6. Germline lookup yields CDR1 LGHNT and CDR2 FRNRAP. CDR3 in amino acids: CASGLVLGQGFNEQFF. The CDR3, as DNA: TGTGCTAGTGGTTTGGTACTCGGACAGGGGTTCAATGAGCAGTTCTTC.

The chain couples TRBV4-1 to TRBJ2-3, with 9 bases fitting TRBD2. Germline V gives CDR1 MGHRA, CDR2 YSYEKL. J lost 2 bases, V lost 6 bases, and 6 bases had no gene match. The CDR3 length is 15 residues. CDR3 nucleotide sequence: TGCGCCAGCAGACCAATAGCGGGAGACACAGATACGCAGTATTTT. This sequence encodes CASRPIAGDTDTQYF.

This clone has only a few counts. The chain is built from TRBV4-1 and TRBJ2-1, with TRBD2 as a possible D gene (5 bases). The CDR3 extends over 15 amino acids. The germline V gene encodes CDR1 MGHRA and CDR2 YSYEKL. V lost 2 bases, J lost 2 bases, and 10 bases lay in between. CDR3 region: CASSQLAATYNEQFF. CDR3 bases: TGCGCCAGCAGCCAACTAGCAGCAACCTACAATGAGCAGTTCTTC.

The V call is TRBV12-5, the J call TRBJ2-1, with 9 bases aligning to TRBD2. Germline V lookup: CDR1 LGHNT, CDR2 FRNRAP. With V trimmed by 7 bases and J by 4 bases, 8 bases remained unmatched. The CDR3 runs to 15 residues. CDR3 bases: TGTGCTAGTGCCCCTAGACTAGCGGATTACAATGAGCAGTTCTTC. This codes for CASAPRLADYNEQFF.

The chain carries TRBV5-4 and TRBJ2-1, with D unresolved. The CDR3 has 14 residues. CDR1 is SGHNT and CDR2 is YYREEE in the germline V gene (reference sequence). The ends were cut back, 0 bases at V and 4 bases at J, with 8 bases in the middle. As DNA, the CDR3 is TGTGCCAGCAGCTTGGAACCGAGATACAATGAGCAGTTCTTC. Translated: CASSLEPRYNEQFF. The variable domain in full, completed from reference TRBV5-4 and TRBJ2-1, reads ETGVTQSPTHLIKTRGQQVTLRCSSQSGHNTVSWYQQALGQGPQFIFQYYREEENGRGNFPPRFSGLQFPNYSSELNVNALELDDSALYLCASSLEPRYNEQFFGPGTRLTVL.

This rearrangement joins TRBV30 to TRBJ1-4; D might be TRBD1 (5 bases). The CDR3 is 13 residues long. From germline, CDR1 is GTSNPN and CDR2 SVGIG (reference sequence). The V end lost 4 bases, the J end lost 8 bases, and 14 bases lay between the germline ends. The CDR3 loop is CAWNRGSHEKLFF. DNA for the CDR3: TGTGCCTGGAATAGGGGTAGTCACGAAAAACTGTTTTTT.

This clone was found a few times. This chain connects TRBV7-2 to TRBJ2-7; 10 positions agree with TRBD1. The CDR3 is 15 amino acids. Germline V gene lookup returns CDR1 SGHTA and CDR2 FQGNSA. J gave up 4 bases and V 5 bases, and 8 bases lay outside the gene matches. The CDR3 protein is CASSPGQGTLYEQYF. In nucleotides, the CDR3 is TGTGCCAGCAGCCCGGGACAGGGGACCCTGTACGAGCAGTACTTC. The whole variable domain, remainder taken from reference TRBV7-2 and TRBJ2-7, is GAGVSQSPSNKVTEKGKDVELRCDPISGHTALYWYRQSLGQGLEFLIYFQGNSAPDKSGLPSDRFSAERTGGSVSTLTIQRTQQEDSAVYLCASSPGQGTLYEQYFGPGTRLTVT.

This clone was seen more than once but under ten times. This chain joins TRBV2 and TRBJ1-1, with D unclear. This CDR3 has 12 residues. CDR1 and CDR2 (germline): SNHLY, FYNNEI. Trimming removed 8 bases at V and 11 bases at J, with 18 bases between. This CDR3 is CASGGSPLGAFF. In DNA form, the CDR3 reads TGTGCCAGCGGCGGAAGTCCCTTGGGTGCTTTCTTT.

This clone has more than one count but fewer than ten. The chain carries TRBV30 and TRBJ1-6, with 7 bases that match TRBD1. Unmatched junction bases numbered 9, after V lost 2 bases and J lost 8 bases. The CDR3 consists of 15 residues. Germline CDR1 reads GTSNPN; CDR2 reads SVGIG (reference sequence). CDR3 nucleotides: TGTGCCTGGAGTAGACAGGGTTACTTTCATTCACCCCTCCACTTT. This encodes CAWSRQGYFHSPLHF.

This clone has just a few counts. The gene calls are TRBV27 and TRBJ1-1; 9 bases map to TRBD1. Germline loops: CDR1 MNHEY, CDR2 SMNVEV (reference sequence). The CDR3 contains 13 residues. V was pared by 5 bases and J by 3 bases, with 1 base of the junction left unmatched. This chain's CDR3 is CASSGTGHTEAFF. CDR3 in DNA: TGTGCCAGCAGTGGGACAGGGCACACTGAAGCTTTCTTT.

This clone was seen a few times. The genes are TRBV7-2 and TRBJ2-1; the match to TRBD2 covers 7 bases. The V gene's germline CDR1 is SGHTA and CDR2 FQGNSA. J was trimmed by 4 bases and V by 1 base; bases with no gene match: 4. The CDR3 runs to 15 residues. As DNA, the CDR3 is TGTGCCAGCAGCTTAGATTGGCGGGGGTACAATGAGCAGTTCTTC. Translated, it gives CASSLDWRGYNEQFF.

V gene TRBV19 combines with J gene TRBJ1-5, with D maybe TRBD1 (6 bases). The ends were cut back, 5 bases at V and 6 bases at J, with 17 bases in the middle. Germline V gives CDR1 LNHDA, CDR2 SQIVND (reference sequence). This CDR3 comprises 15 residues. CDR3 protein: CASSGRALTGQPQHF. The CDR3 coding sequence is TGTGCCAGTAGTGGCCGGGCCCTGACAGGTCAGCCCCAGCATTTT.

This clone was counted a few times. The chain carries TRBV7-8 and TRBJ1-6, with TRBD1 matching over 8 bases. This CDR3 comprises 16 residues. Trimming at V came to 5 bases and at J to 7 bases, leaving 10 bases not matched to a gene. The germline gives CDR1 SGHVS, CDR2 FQNEAQ. This chain's CDR3 is CASSTGRDRPNSPLHF. CDR3 DNA: TGTGCCAGCAGCACGGGCCGGGACAGGCCCAATTCACCCCTCCACTTT.

The DNA for the CDR3 is TGTGCCAGCAGTTACAGGCTAGCGGGAGCCTACGAGCAGTACTTC. This sequence encodes CASSYRLAGAYEQYF. V is TRBV6-5 and J is TRBJ2-7, with 10 bases matching TRBD2. This CDR3 contains 15 residues. V was pared by 2 bases and J by 2 bases, with 3 bases of the junction left unmatched. Looked up from germline, CDR1 is MNHEY and CDR2 is SVGAGI.

The chain links TRBV11-2 to TRBJ2-2; possible D gene TRBD1, 5 bases. In germline, CDR1 is SGHAT, CDR2 FQNNGV. The CDR3 runs to 14 residues. Trimming removed 5 bases at V and 6 bases at J, with 13 bases between. This CDR3 is CASSPQGVPGELFF. In DNA form, the CDR3 reads TGTGCCAGCAGCCCTCAGGGTGTCCCCGGGGAGCTGTTTTTT. Complete variable domain (other parts from reference TRBV11-2 and TRBJ2-2): EAGVAQSPRYKIIEKRQSVAFWCNPISGHATLYWYQQILGQGPKLLIQFQNNGVVDDSQLPKDRFSAERLKGVDSTLKIQPAKLEDSAVYLCASSPQGVPGELFFGEGSRLTVL.

V and J are TRBV7-9 and TRBJ2-1, with D uncertain. This CDR3 has 15 amino acids. Trimming pared 3 bases from V and 1 base from J, leaving 10 bases between. Germline V gene lookup returns CDR1 SEHNR and CDR2 FQNEAQ (reference sequence). The CDR3 reads CASSLSAESYNEQFF. The CDR3 DNA follows: TGTGCCAGCAGCTTGTCGGCGGAATCCTACAATGAGCAGTTCTTC.

This clone turned up a few times. This chain uses TRBV7-2 with TRBJ2-5; D may be TRBD2 (5 bases). The CDR3 extends over 15 amino acids. CDR1 SGHTA and CDR2 FQGNSA come from the germline V gene. V was shortened by 2 bases and J by 5 bases, with 15 bases between the two germline ends. In DNA, the CDR3 is TGTGCCAGCAGCTTAAAGCCAGGACTTCAGGAGACCCAGTACTTC. Amino acid sequence: CASSLKPGLQETQYF.

This clone was observed a few times. The chain combines TRBV18 with TRBJ1-2, with D perhaps TRBD1 (5 bases). V was clipped by 4 bases and J by 6 bases, with 18 bases between them. This CDR3 has 15 residues. Germline V gene data show CDR1 as KGHSH and CDR2 as LQKENI. CDR3 in amino acids: CASSHSPGSVHGYTF. CDR3 nucleotide sequence: TGTGCCAGCTCACACTCACCAGGGTCGGTACATGGCTACACCTTC.

This chain joins TRBV6-1 and TRBJ2-5, with D unclear. The germline gives CDR1 MNHNS, CDR2 SASEGT. The CDR3 totals 15 residues. V was pared by 1 base and J by 5 bases, with 14 bases between. The CDR3 spells CASSEVPGYIETQYF. The DNA of the CDR3 is TGTGCCAGCAGTGAAGTTCCGGGTTACATTGAGACCCAGTACTTC.

The J gene is TRBJ1-2, the V gene TRBV7-8, with TRBD1 as a possible D gene (6 bases). The CDR3 loop spans 14 amino acids. Trimming took 2 bases from V and 5 from J, leaving 12 bases between them. Germline lookup yields CDR1 SGHVS and CDR2 FQNEAQ. This CDR3 is CASSLFSGDYGYTF. The CDR3 region has the DNA TGTGCCAGCAGCTTATTTTCAGGGGATTATGGCTACACCTTC.

This clone has only a few counts. V is TRBV30 and J is TRBJ2-3; 10 bases fit TRBD1. The germline gives CDR1 GTSNPN, CDR2 SVGIG (reference sequence). V gave up 0 bases and J gave up 4 bases; unmatched junction bases: 7. The CDR3 totals 16 residues. The CDR3 reads CAWSVRGQGIADTQYF. In DNA form, the CDR3 reads TGTGCCTGGAGTGTTAGGGGACAGGGGATTGCAGATACGCAGTATTTT.

This clone showed up just a few times. The rearrangement links TRBV11-2 to TRBJ1-4; 9 positions match TRBD1. This CDR3 is 15 amino acids long. The trim removed 0 bases at V and 7 bases at J, leaving 3 bases unmatched. Germline V gives CDR1 SGHAT, CDR2 FQNNGV. DNA of the CDR3: TGTGCCAGCAGCTTAGATGGACAGGGGCGTGAAAAACTGTTTTTT. This gives the protein CASSLDGQGREKLFF.

CDR3 nucleotides: TGCGCCAGCAGAGCGGGCTTCGGGGGCACAGATACGCAGTATTTT. This codes for CASRAGFGGTDTQYF. The chain joins TRBV5-1 to TRBJ2-3; a weak D match, TRBD2 (6 bases). The CDR3 is made up of 15 amino acids. CDR1 and CDR2 (germline): SGHRS, YFSETQ. Trimming removed 5 bases at V and 1 base at J, with 14 bases between.